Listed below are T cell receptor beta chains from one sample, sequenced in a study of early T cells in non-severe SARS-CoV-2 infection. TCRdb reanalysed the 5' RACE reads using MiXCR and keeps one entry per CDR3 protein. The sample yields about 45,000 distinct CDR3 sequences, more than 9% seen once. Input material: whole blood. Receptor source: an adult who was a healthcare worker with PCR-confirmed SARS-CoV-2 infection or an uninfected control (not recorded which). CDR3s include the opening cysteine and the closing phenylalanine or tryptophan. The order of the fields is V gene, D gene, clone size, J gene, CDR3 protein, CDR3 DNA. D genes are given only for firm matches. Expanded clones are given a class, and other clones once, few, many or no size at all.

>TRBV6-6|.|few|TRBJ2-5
CASSPRPPGETQYF
TGTGCCAGCAGTCCACGTCCCCCTGGGGAGACCCAGTACTTC
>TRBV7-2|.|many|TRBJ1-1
CASSLAGETAFF
TGTGCCAGCAGCTTAGCGGGGGAGACGGCTTTCTTT
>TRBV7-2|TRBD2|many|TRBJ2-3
CASSRRTGLAADTQYF
TGTGCCAGCAGCAGAAGAACGGGACTAGCGGCAGATACGCAGTATTTT
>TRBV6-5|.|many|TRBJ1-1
CASRPSTGSNTEAFF
TGTGCCAGCAGACCCTCCACAGGGTCGAACACTGAAGCTTTCTTT
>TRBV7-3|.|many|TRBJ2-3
CASSSQVGTDTQYF
TGTGCCAGCAGCTCCCAGGTCGGCACAGATACGCAGTATTTT
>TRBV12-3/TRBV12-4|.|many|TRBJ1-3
CASSSRDLILNTIYF
TGTGCCAGCAGTAGCCGGGACTTGATTCTCAACACCATATATTTT
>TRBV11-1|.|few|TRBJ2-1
CASSLGGRGNEQFF
TGTGCCAGCAGCTTAGGAGGGAGAGGGAATGAGCAGTTCTTC
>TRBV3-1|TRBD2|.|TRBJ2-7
CASSRGTSGQAYEQYF
TGTGCCAGCAGCCGAGGGACTAGCGGGCAAGCCTACGAGCAGTACTTC
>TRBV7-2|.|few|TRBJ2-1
CASSLELGHEQFF
TGTGCCAGCAGCTTAGAACTAGGCCATGAGCAGTTCTTC
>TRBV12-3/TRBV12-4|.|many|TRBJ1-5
CASRFGNQPQHF
TGTGCCAGCAGGTTCGGCAATCAGCCCCAGCATTTT
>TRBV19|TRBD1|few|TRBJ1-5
CASNDGQGDFGQPQHF
TGTGCCAGTAACGACGGACAGGGCGATTTTGGTCAGCCCCAGCATTTT
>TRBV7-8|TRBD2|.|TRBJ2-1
CASSLDVPSGTAYNEQFF
TGTGCCAGCAGCTTAGACGTACCAAGCGGGACGGCCTACAATGAGCAGTTCTTC
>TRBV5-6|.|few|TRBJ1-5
CASSWAGTASNQPQHF
TGTGCCAGCAGCTGGGCCGGGACCGCTAGCAATCAGCCCCAGCATTTT
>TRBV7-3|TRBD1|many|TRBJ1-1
CASSAGQGATAEAFF
TGTGCCAGCAGCGCGGGACAGGGGGCGACGGCTGAAGCTTTCTTT
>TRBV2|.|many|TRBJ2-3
CATSFSFTQYF
TGTGCCACCTCTTTCTCTTTTACGCAGTATTTT
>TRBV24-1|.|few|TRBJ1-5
CATSDFYSNQPQHF
TGTGCCACCAGTGATTTCTATAGCAATCAGCCCCAGCATTTT
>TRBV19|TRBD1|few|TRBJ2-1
CASSGDRGPFYNEQFF
TGTGCCAGTAGTGGGGACAGGGGGCCTTTTTACAATGAGCAGTTCTTC
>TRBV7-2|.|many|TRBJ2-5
CASSSSGGTSKETQYF
TGTGCCAGCAGCTCATCTGGCGGGACCAGCAAAGAGACCCAGTACTTC
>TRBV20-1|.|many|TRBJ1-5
CSAIGTDNQPQHF
TGCAGTGCTATCGGGACGGACAATCAGCCCCAGCATTTT
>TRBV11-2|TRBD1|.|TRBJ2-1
CASSTRGTDSYNEQFF
TGTGCCAGCAGCACCAGGGGGACCGACTCCTACAATGAGCAGTTCTTC
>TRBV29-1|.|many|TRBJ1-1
CSVRLTGEAFF
TGCAGCGTTCGCCTGACAGGTGAAGCTTTCTTT